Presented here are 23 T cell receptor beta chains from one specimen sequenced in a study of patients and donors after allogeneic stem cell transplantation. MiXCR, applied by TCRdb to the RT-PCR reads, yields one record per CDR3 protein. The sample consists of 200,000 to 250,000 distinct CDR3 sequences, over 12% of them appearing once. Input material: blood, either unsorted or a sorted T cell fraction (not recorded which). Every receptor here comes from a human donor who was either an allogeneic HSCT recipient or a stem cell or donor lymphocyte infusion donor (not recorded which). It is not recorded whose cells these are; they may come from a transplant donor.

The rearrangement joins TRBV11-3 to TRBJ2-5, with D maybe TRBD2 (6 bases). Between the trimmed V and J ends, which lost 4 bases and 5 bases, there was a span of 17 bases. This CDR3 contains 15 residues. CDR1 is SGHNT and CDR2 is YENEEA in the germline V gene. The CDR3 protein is CASSSPALGGETQYF. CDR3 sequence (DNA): TGTGCCAGCAGCTCACCCGCCCTAGGAGGGGAGACCCAGTACTTC. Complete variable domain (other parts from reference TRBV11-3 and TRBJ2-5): EAGVVQSPRYKIIEKKQPVAFWCNPISGHNTLYWYLQNLGQGPELLIRYENEEAVDDSQLPKDRFSAERLKGVDSTLKIQPAELGDSAVYLCASSSPALGGETQYFGPGTRLLVL.

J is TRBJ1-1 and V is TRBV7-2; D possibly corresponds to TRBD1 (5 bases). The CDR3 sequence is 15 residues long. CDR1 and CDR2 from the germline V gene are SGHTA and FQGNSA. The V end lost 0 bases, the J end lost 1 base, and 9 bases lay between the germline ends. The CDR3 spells CASSLALTANTEAFF. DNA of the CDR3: TGTGCCAGCAGCTTAGCGCTGACAGCGAACACTGAAGCTTTCTTT. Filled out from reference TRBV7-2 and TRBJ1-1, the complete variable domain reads GAGVSQSPSNKVTEKGKDVELRCDPISGHTALYWYRQSLGQGLEFLIYFQGNSAPDKSGLPSDRFSAERTGGSVSTLTIQRTQQEDSAVYLCASSLALTANTEAFFGQGTRLTVV.

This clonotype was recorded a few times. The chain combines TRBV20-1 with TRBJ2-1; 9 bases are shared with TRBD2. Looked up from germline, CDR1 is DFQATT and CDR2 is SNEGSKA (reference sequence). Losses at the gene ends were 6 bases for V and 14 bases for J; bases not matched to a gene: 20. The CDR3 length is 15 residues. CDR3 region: CSAPDSAGGRAWEFF. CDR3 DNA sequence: TGCAGTGCGCCAGACTCGGCGGGGGGGCGGGCGTGGGAGTTCTTC.

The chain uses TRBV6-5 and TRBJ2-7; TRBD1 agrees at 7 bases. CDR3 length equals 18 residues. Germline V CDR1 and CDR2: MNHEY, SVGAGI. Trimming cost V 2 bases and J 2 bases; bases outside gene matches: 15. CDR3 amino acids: CASSYGTSDRVGTYEQYF. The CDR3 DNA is TGTGCCAGCAGTTACGGAACTTCAGACAGGGTGGGGACCTACGAGCAGTACTTC.

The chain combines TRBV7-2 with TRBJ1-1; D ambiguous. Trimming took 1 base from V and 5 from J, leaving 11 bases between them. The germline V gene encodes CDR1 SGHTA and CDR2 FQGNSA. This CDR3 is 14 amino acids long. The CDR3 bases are TGTGCCAGCAGCTTAGTGATCGGCCCGACTGAAGCTTTCTTT. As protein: CASSLVIGPTEAFF.

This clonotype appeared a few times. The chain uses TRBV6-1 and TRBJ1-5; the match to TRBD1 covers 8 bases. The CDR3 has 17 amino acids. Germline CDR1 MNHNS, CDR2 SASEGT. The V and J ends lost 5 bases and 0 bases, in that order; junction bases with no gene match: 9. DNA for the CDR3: TGTGCCAGCAGTCGGAGCCGGACAGGGTATAGCAATCAGCCCCAGCATTTT. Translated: CASSRSRTGYSNQPQHF.

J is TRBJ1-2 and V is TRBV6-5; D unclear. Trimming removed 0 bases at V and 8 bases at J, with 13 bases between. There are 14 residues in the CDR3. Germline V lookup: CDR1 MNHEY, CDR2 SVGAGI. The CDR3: CASSYSGKLAGYTF. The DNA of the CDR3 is TGTGCCAGCAGTTACTCGGGGAAGCTGGCCGGCTACACCTTC.

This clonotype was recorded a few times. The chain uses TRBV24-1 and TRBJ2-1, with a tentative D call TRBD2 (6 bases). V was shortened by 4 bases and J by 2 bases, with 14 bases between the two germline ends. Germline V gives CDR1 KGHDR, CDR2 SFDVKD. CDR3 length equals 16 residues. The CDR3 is CATSEHLAVPYNEQFF. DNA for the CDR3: TGTGCCACCAGTGAACACTTAGCGGTCCCCTACAATGAGCAGTTCTTC.

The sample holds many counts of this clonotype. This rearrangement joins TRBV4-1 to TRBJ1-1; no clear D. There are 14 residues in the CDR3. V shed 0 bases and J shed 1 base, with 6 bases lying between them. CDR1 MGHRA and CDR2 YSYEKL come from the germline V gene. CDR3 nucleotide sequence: TGCGCCAGCAGCCAAGACCTAAAGAACACTGAAGCTTTCTTT. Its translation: CASSQDLKNTEAFF.

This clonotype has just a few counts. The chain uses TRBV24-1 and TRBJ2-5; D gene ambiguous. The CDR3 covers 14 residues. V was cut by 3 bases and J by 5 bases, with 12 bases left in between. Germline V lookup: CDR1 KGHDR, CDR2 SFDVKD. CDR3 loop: CATSDADGRETQYF. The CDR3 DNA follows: TGTGCCACCAGTGATGCGGACGGCCGGGAGACCCAGTACTTC.

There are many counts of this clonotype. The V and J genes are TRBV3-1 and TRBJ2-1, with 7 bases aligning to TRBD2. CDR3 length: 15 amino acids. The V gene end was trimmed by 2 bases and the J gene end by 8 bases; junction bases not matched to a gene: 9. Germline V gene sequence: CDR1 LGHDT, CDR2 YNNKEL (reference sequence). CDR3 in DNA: TGTGCCAGCAGCCAACAGGGAGGGCCTATGGATGAGCAGTTCTTC. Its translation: CASSQQGGPMDEQFF.

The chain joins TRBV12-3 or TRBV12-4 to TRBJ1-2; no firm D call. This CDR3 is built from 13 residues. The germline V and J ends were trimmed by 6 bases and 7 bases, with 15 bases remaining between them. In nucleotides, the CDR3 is TGTGCCAGCAGACCCGACCCTGGGAGTGGCTACACCTTC. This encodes CASRPDPGSGYTF.

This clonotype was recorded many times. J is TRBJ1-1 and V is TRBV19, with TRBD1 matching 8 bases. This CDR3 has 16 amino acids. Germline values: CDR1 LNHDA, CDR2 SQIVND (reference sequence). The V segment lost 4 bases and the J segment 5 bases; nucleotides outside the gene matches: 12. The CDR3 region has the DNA TGTGCCAGTAGTACCCATCGGACAGGGACGAGGACTGAAGCTTTCTTT. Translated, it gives CASSTHRTGTRTEAFF.

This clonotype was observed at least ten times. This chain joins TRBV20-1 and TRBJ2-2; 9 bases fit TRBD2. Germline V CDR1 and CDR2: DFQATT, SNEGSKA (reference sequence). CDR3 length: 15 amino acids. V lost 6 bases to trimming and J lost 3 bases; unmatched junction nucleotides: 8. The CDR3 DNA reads TGCAGTGCCATGACTAGCGGAGACCACACCGGGGAGCTGTTTTTT. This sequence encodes CSAMTSGDHTGELFF.

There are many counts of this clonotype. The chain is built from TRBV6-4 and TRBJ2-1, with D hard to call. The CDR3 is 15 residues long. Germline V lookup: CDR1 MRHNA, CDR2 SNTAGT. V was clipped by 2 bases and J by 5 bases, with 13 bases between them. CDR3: CASSDDPASHNEQFF. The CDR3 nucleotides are TGTGCCAGCAGTGACGACCCAGCGTCCCACAATGAGCAGTTCTTC.

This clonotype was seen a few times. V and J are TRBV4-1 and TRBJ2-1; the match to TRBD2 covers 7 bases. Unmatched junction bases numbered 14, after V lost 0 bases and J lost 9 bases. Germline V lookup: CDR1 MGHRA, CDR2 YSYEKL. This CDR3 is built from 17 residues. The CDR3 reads CASSQDSQWAGEGEQFF. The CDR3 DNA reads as TGCGCCAGCAGCCAAGACTCACAGTGGGCGGGAGAAGGTGAGCAGTTCTTC.

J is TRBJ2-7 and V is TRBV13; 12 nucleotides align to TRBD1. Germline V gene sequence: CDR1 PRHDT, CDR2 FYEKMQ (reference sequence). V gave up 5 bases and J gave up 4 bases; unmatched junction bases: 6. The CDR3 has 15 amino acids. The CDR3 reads CASSPRDRGRYEQYF. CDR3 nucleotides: TGTGCCAGCAGCCCGAGGGACAGGGGGCGATACGAGCAGTACTTC.

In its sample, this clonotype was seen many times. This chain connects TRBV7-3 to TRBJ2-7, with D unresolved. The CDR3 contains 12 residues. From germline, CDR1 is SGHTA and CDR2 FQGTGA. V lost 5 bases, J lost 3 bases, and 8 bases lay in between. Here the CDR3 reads CASSPLYYEQYF. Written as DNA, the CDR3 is TGTGCCAGCAGCCCCCTCTACTACGAGCAGTACTTC.

CDR3 bases: TGTGCCAGCAGTTACTCGAAGGGGGGGAATGAAAAACTGTTTTTT. Residues: CASSYSKGGNEKLFF. The rearrangement joins TRBV6-5 to TRBJ1-4; D possibly corresponds to TRBD1 (6 bases). The CDR3 runs 15 residues. The germline gives CDR1 MNHEY, CDR2 SVGAGI. V dropped 0 bases and J dropped 5 bases, with 10 bases sitting between them.

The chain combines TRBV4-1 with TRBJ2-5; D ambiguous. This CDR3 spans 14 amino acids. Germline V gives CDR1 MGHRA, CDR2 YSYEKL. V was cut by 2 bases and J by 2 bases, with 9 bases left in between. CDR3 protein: CASSQLRNQETQYF. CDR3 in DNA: TGCGCCAGCAGCCAACTGAGGAATCAAGAGACCCAGTACTTC.

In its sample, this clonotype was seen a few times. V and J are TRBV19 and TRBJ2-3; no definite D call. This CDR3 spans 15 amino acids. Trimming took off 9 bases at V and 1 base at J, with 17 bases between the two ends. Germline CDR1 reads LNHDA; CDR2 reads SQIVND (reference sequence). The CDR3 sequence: CASSLGWVGTDTQYF. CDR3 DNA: TGTGCCAGCTCGTTAGGTTGGGTGGGCACAGATACGCAGTATTTT.

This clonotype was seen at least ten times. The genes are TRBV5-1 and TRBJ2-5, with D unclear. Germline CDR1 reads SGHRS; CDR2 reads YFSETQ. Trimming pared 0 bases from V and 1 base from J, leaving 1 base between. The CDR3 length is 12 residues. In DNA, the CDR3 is TGCGCCAGCAGCTTGGCCCAAGAGACCCAGTACTTC. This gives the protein CASSLAQETQYF.

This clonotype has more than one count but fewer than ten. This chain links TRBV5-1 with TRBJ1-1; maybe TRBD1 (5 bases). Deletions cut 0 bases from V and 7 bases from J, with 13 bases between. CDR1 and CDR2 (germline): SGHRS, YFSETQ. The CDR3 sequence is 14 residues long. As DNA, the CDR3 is TGCGCCAGCAGCTTGGACGGAGCTCAGGGTGAAGCTTTCTTT. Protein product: CASSLDGAQGEAFF.